The T cell receptor (beta chain) described here comes from a study of T cells in Graves' hyperthyroidism and ophthalmopathy. TCR beta CDR3 sequences were amplified from RNA transcripts. First-round RT-PCR of the TCR CDR3 relied on the HTBI primer set. TCRdb reanalysed the multiplex PCR reads using MiXCR and keeps one entry per CDR3 protein. The sample lists 600,000 to 900,000 distinct CDR3 sequences, 16% seen once, with roughly 8% in the top ten. The CDR3 is made up of 14 amino acids. The germline gives CDR1 LGHDT, CDR2 YNNKEL (reference sequence). The germline V and J ends were trimmed by 4 bases and 6 bases, with 13 bases remaining between them. Uncontrolled infection, other autoimmune disease, pregnancy or lactation excluded patients. This clonotype was seen ten or more times.

Sequencing was carried out using blood. The TCR comes from a man aged 18 to 30 with Graves' hyperthyroidism. The chain carries TRBV3-1 and TRBJ1-5; TRBD1 is a possible D gene (5 bases). In DNA, the CDR3 is TGTGCCAGCAGCCGGGAGGGGTTCTCTCAGCCCCAGCATTTT. Protein: CASSREGFSQPQHF.